The 24 T cell receptor beta chains listed next were all sequenced from one sample in a study of T cell responses to AZD1222 COVID-19 vaccine. Repertoires were generated with immunoSEQ multiplex PCR, while TCRdb's copy carries only in-frame clones and drops some. The sample includes roughly 77,000 clones, 92% seen only once; the top ten take 6% to 8.5%. This specimen was peripheral blood, taken on day 0 of MenACWY control vaccination. These receptors all stem from an adult in good health.

In DNA form, the CDR3 reads TGTGCCAGCTCACACTACAGGGTCACAGATACGCAGTATTTT. It codes for CASSHYRVTDTQYF. The V gene is TRBV18, the J gene TRBJ2-3; tentatively, D is TRBD1 (6 bases). The CDR3 spans 14 residues. Germline V gene data show CDR1 as KGHSH and CDR2 as LQKENI. V was clipped by 4 bases and J by 2 bases, with 10 bases between them.

The chain has TRBV19 and TRBJ2-3, with 7 bases lining up with TRBD2. Unmatched junction bases numbered 8, after V lost 0 bases and J lost 2 bases. Germline values: CDR1 LNHDA, CDR2 SQIVND (reference sequence). This CDR3 has 17 residues. For the CDR3, the DNA is TGTGCCAGTAGTATAGATCGCGGGAGCCTTGACACAGATACGCAGTATTTT. As protein: CASSIDRGSLDTDTQYF.

The V call is TRBV4-3, the J call TRBJ2-1; D unresolved. Looked up from germline, CDR1 is LGHNA and CDR2 is YSLEER. V gave up 1 base and J gave up 7 bases, with 8 bases separating them. This CDR3 contains 13 residues. The CDR3 loop is CASSQGLRNEQFF. DNA for the CDR3: TGCGCCAGCAGCCAAGGTTTGAGAAATGAGCAGTTCTTC.

The V call is TRBV24-1, the J call TRBJ2-5; 11 bases fit TRBD1. V gave up 5 bases and J gave up 1 base; unmatched junction bases: 5. The CDR3 spans 16 residues. CDR1 is KGHDR, CDR2 SFDVKD, per germline. CDR3 DNA: TGTGCCACCAGTGGGGGGGACAGGGGGATCCAAGAGACCCAGTACTTC. As protein: CATSGGDRGIQETQYF.

V usage is TRBV28 and J usage is TRBJ1-1; D gene uncertain. The length of the CDR3 is 13 residues. Deletions cut 6 bases from V and 2 bases from J, with 10 bases between. Germline CDR1 and CDR2: MDHEN and SYDVKM. The DNA for the CDR3 is TGTGCCAGCAGATATACAGATAACACTGAAGCTTTCTTT. Protein product: CASRYTDNTEAFF.

In regard to this clone: The junction shows a germline mismatch at one end, possibly a read error. The rearrangement uses TRBV7-7 and TRBJ2-5, with D unresolved. The CDR3 consists of 13 residues. The germline V gene encodes CDR1 SSHAT and CDR2 FNYEAQ (reference sequence). CDR3 loop: CASSLDSLETQYF. The DNA for the CDR3 is TGTGCTAGCAGCTTAGATTCCCTAGAGACCCAGTACTTC.

The gene calls are TRBV11-2 and TRBJ2-1; D might be TRBD2 (5 bases). CDR1 is SGHAT, CDR2 FQNNGV, per germline. The CDR3 is 15 residues long. V lost 5 bases and J lost 1, with 12 bases in between. The CDR3 loop reads CASSHGGPSYNEQFF. CDR3 coding DNA: TGTGCCAGCAGCCACGGAGGCCCATCCTACAATGAGCAGTTCTTC.

The chain is built from TRBV5-8 and TRBJ1-5, with a possible D match to TRBD1 (6 bases). Trimming took 2 bases from V and 2 from J, leaving 8 bases between them. CDR1 is SGHTS, CDR2 YDEGEE, per germline. The CDR3 runs to 14 residues. In nucleotides, the CDR3 is TGTGCCAGCAGCTTATCAGGGGGCAATCAGCCCCAGCATTTT. Its protein product is CASSLSGGNQPQHF.

V usage is TRBV28 and J usage is TRBJ2-3; D is unresolved. The germline V gene has CDR1 MDHEN and CDR2 SYDVKM. V gave up 2 bases and J gave up 1 base, with 10 bases separating them. The CDR3 totals 15 residues. The CDR3: CASSLPARGTDTQYF. As DNA, the CDR3 is TGTGCCAGCAGTTTACCCGCACGGGGCACAGATACGCAGTATTTT. Looking up the rest from reference TRBV28 and TRBJ2-3 gives the full variable domain: DVKVTQSSRYLVKRTGEKVFLECVQDMDHENMFWYRQDPGLGLRLIYFSYDVKMKEKGDIPEGYSVSREKKERFSLILESASTNQTSMYLCASSLPARGTDTQYFGPGTRLTVL.

This clone was counted once. The same CDR3 arises from other DNA sequences in this sample as well. The CDR3 DNA sequence: TGCGCCAGCAGCCAAGGGTCGGGCAGGGGAGCAGATACGCAGTATTTT. Protein product: CASSQGSGRGADTQYF. The V call is TRBV4-3, the J call TRBJ2-3, with a tentative D call TRBD1 (6 bases). Germline values: CDR1 LGHNA, CDR2 YSLEER. The CDR3 covers 16 residues. V shed 1 base and J shed 4 bases, with 15 bases lying between them.

The V and J genes are TRBV29-1 and TRBJ1-2, with 8 bases that match TRBD1. Losses at the gene ends were 6 bases for V and 1 base for J; bases not matched to a gene: 7. CDR3 length: 14 amino acids. Germline loops: CDR1 SQVTM, CDR2 ANQGSEA. CDR3 sequence reads: CSVQGQGFNYGYTF. The CDR3 bases are TGCAGCGTGCAAGGACAGGGCTTTAACTATGGCTACACCTTC.

A single count supports this clone. The V and J genes are TRBV6-6 and TRBJ2-7; 7 nucleotides match TRBD2. The V and J ends lost 8 bases and 2 bases, in that order; junction bases with no gene match: 9. Germline V gives CDR1 MNHNY, CDR2 SVGAGI (reference sequence). The length of the CDR3 is 14 residues. CDR3 in DNA: TGTGCCAGCGCCAGCTACAGCGGGGCCTACGAGCAGTACTTC. It yields the protein CASASYSGAYEQYF.

The V and J genes are TRBV7-3 and TRBJ1-1; D is perhaps TRBD1 (5 bases). V shed 3 bases and J shed 5 bases, with 10 bases lying between them. CDR3 length: 13 residues. Germline values: CDR1 SGHTA, CDR2 FQGTGA. CDR3 bases: TGTGCCAGCAGCTTCCTGGGGGGGACTGAAGCTTTCTTT. It is translated as CASSFLGGTEAFF. Complete variable domain (other parts from reference TRBV7-3 and TRBJ1-1): GAGVSQTPSNKVTEKGKYVELRCDPISGHTALYWYRQSLGQGPEFLIYFQGTGAADDSGLPNDRFFAVRPEGSVSTLKIQRTERGDSAVYLCASSFLGGTEAFFGQGTRLTVV.

The chain employs TRBV5-1 and TRBJ1-4, with 8 bases identical to TRBD1. Per germline, CDR1 SGHRS and CDR2 YFSETQ. The CDR3 has 15 amino acids. V was clipped by 4 bases and J by 8 bases; unmatched bases: 10. CDR3 sequence reads: CASSRMTGEAEKLFF. CDR3 DNA sequence: TGCGCCAGCAGCCGAATGACAGGGGAAGCAGAAAAACTGTTTTTT.

The chain employs TRBV9 and TRBJ2-3; D might be TRBD1 (6 bases). Germline assignment: CDR1 SGDLS and CDR2 YYNGEE. The CDR3 runs to 16 residues. V lost 3 bases and J lost 2, with 16 bases in between. The CDR3 region has the DNA TGTGCCAGCAGCGGACACCGAGGGGGATCCACAGATACGCAGTATTTT. Amino acid sequence: CASSGHRGGSTDTQYF.

The J gene is TRBJ2-7, the V gene TRBV5-1; TRBD2 matches at 8 bases. Germline V gives CDR1 SGHRS, CDR2 YFSETQ. The CDR3 spans 15 residues. With V trimmed by 4 bases and J by 1 base, 7 bases remained unmatched. The CDR3 bases are TGCGCCAGCAGCCCCCTGCCGGGGGGGTCCTACGAGCAGTACTTC. Amino acid sequence: CASSPLPGGSYEQYF.

In DNA, the CDR3 is TGTGCCAGCAGTTCCCCCCCTGAGGACTATGGCTACACCTTC. It yields the protein CASSSPPEDYGYTF. V usage is TRBV28 and J usage is TRBJ1-2, with D uncertain. This CDR3 spans 14 amino acids. Trimming took 4 bases from V and 3 from J, leaving 12 bases between them. CDR1 MDHEN and CDR2 SYDVKM come from the germline V gene.

The rearrangement links TRBV7-8 to TRBJ1-5; D is undetermined. CDR3 size: 15 residues. The V gene lost 1 base and the J gene lost 2 bases, with 9 bases spanning the gap. Germline V gene lookup returns CDR1 SGHVS and CDR2 FQNEAQ. The CDR3 loop is CASSLDVSGNQPQHF. The CDR3 bases are TGTGCCAGCAGCTTAGATGTCAGCGGCAATCAGCCCCAGCATTTT.

The chain recombines TRBV19 with TRBJ2-3; D unresolved. The V gene's germline CDR1 is LNHDA and CDR2 SQIVND (reference sequence). The CDR3 totals 15 residues. V was cut by 9 bases and J by 2 bases, with 18 bases left in between. Here the CDR3 DNA reads TGTGCCAGCAAACGGAATCGGCTCCTCACAGATACGCAGTATTTT. Translating gives CASKRNRLLTDTQYF.

The chain combines TRBV6-5 with TRBJ1-4; D not certain. V was trimmed by 2 bases and J by 5 bases, leaving 6 bases between them. Looked up from germline, CDR1 is MNHEY and CDR2 is SVGAGI. There are 13 residues in the CDR3. The CDR3 sequence: CASSYEGNEKLFF. The DNA for the CDR3 is TGTGCCAGCAGTTACGAAGGGAATGAAAAACTGTTTTTT.

The rearrangement links TRBV27 to TRBJ2-7; 9 bases are a match to TRBD1. The CDR3 is made up of 13 amino acids. Germline V gene data show CDR1 as MNHEY and CDR2 as SMNVEV (reference sequence). The ends lost 6 bases at V and 4 bases at J; junction bases unmatched: 4. The CDR3 reads CASRLQGAYEQYF. CDR3 nucleotide sequence: TGTGCCAGCAGATTACAGGGGGCGTACGAGCAGTACTTC.

The chain recombines TRBV28 with TRBJ1-2, with 7 nucleotides matching TRBD1. Germline trimming cut 5 bases from V and 5 bases from J; bases unmatched to any gene: 8. In germline, CDR1 is MDHEN, CDR2 SYDVKM. The CDR3 length is 14 residues. In DNA form, the CDR3 reads TGTGCCAGCAGTCTACCCGGGACAGCATATGGCTACACCTTC. Encoded protein: CASSLPGTAYGYTF.

This chain uses TRBV28 with TRBJ1-4, with D possibly TRBD1 on 5 matching bases. From germline, CDR1 is MDHEN and CDR2 SYDVKM. Trimming removed 5 bases from V and 8 bases from J, with 18 bases in between. The CDR3 contains 15 residues. The CDR3 DNA reads TGTGCCAGCAGTCCCCGGCAGGGTTCGCACGAAAAACTGTTTTTT. Translating it yields CASSPRQGSHEKLFF.

A few counts support this clone. The gene calls are TRBV6-6 and TRBJ1-6, with no clear D. CDR3 length: 12 residues. Germline CDR1 is MNHNY and CDR2 is SVGAGI (reference sequence). The germline V and J ends were trimmed by 1 base and 9 bases, with 4 bases remaining between them. As DNA, the CDR3 is TGTGCCAGCAGTTACTTGGGTTCACCCCTCCACTTT. Translating it yields CASSYLGSPLHF.